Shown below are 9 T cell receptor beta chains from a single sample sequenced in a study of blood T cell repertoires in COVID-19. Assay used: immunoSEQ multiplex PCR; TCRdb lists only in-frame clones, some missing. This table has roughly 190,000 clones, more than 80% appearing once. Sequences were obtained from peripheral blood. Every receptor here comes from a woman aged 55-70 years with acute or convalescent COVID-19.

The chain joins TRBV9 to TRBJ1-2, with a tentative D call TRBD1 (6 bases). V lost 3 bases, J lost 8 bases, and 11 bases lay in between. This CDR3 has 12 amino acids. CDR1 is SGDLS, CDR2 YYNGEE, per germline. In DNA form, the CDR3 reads TGTGCCAGCAGCGCTCCGGGACAAGGCTACACCTTC. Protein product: CASSAPGQGYTF.

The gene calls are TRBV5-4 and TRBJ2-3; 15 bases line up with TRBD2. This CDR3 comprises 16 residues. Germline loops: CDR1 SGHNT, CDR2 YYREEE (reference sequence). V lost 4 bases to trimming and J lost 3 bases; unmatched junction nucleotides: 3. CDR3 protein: CASSTGTSGRTDTQYF. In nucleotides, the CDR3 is TGTGCCAGCAGCACCGGGACTAGCGGGAGGACAGATACGCAGTATTTT.

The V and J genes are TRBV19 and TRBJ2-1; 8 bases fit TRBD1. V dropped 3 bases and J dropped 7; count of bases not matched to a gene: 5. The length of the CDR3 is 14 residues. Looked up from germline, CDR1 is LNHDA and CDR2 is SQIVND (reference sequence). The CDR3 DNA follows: TGTGCCAGTAGTATCGCAGGGGGCGGGAATGAGCAGTTCTTC. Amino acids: CASSIAGGGNEQFF.

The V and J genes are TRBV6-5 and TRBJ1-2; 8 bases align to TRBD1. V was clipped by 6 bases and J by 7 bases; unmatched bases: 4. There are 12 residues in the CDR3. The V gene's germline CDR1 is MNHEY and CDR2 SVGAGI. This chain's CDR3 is CASSWTGTGYTF. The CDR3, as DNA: TGTGCCAGCAGCTGGACAGGGACTGGCTACACCTTC.

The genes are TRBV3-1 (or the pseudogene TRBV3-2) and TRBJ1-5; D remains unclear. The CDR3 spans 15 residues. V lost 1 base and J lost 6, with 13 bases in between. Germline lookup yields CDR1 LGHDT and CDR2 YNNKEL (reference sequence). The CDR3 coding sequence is TGTGCCAGCAGCCAAGGACCCTCTCCAGGTCAGCCCCAGCATTTT. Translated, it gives CASSQGPSPGQPQHF.

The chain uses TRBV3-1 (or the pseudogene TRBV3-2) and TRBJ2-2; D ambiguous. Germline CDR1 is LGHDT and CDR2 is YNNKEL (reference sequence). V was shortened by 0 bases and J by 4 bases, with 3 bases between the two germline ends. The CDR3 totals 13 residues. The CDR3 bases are TGTGCCAGCAGCCAAGATCGCACCGGGGAGCTGTTTTTT. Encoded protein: CASSQDRTGELFF.

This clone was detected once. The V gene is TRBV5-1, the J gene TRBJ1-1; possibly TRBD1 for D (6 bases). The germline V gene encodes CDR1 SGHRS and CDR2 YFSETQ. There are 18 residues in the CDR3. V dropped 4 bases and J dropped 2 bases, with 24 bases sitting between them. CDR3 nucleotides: TGCGCCAGCAGCCCGGTCCCAGGGGAAAGCGTCAGAAACACTGAAGCTTTCTTT. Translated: CASSPVPGESVRNTEAFF.

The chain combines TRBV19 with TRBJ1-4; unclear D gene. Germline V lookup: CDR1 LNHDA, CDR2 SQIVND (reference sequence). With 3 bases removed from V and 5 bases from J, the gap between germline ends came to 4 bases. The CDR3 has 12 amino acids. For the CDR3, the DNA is TGTGCCAGTAGTATCCTAAATGAAAAACTGTTTTTT. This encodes CASSILNEKLFF.

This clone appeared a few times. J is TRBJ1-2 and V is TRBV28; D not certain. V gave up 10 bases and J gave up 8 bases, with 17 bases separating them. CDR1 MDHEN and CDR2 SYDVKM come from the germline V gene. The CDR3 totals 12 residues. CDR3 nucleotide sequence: TGTGCCACCACGGACGGTGGAGGAGGCTACACCTTC. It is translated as CATTDGGGGYTF.